The 31 T cell receptor beta chains listed next were all sequenced from one sample in a study of type 1 and type 2 diabetes patients. Amplification started from genomic DNA. The TCR beta CDR3 region was amplified using 30 forward and 13 reverse primers. TCRdb independently ran MiXCR on the multiplex PCR reads; one entry per CDR3 protein. The sample holds about 270,000 distinct CDR3 sequences, roughly 50% seen once. Source material: peripheral blood mononuclear cells (PBMCs). These receptors all stem from a man younger than 35 with type 2 diabetes.

This rearrangement joins TRBV2 to TRBJ1-5; the D is unclear. This CDR3 comprises 17 residues. CDR1 is SNHLY and CDR2 is FYNNEI in the germline V gene. V lost 6 bases and J lost 1, with 19 bases in between. As DNA, the CDR3 is TGTGCCAGCAGGCTTCCCTTCGCAGAAGGGAGCAATCAGCCCCAGCATTTT. It is translated as CASRLPFAEGSNQPQHF.

V gene TRBV7-2 combines with J gene TRBJ2-5; TRBD2 aligns across 10 bases. V was clipped by 3 bases and J by 5 bases; unmatched bases: 3. The CDR3 contains 14 residues. CDR1 and CDR2 (germline): SGHTA, FQGNSA. The CDR3 protein is CASSFSSGGETQYF. CDR3 DNA: TGTGCCAGCAGCTTTAGTAGCGGGGGGGAGACCCAGTACTTC.

The chain links TRBV9 to TRBJ2-5; 8 bases map to TRBD2. From germline, CDR1 is SGDLS and CDR2 YYNGEE. Trimming cost V 8 bases and J 2 bases; bases outside gene matches: 2. This CDR3 has 12 amino acids. CDR3: CASSGGQETQYF. Written as DNA, the CDR3 is TGTGCCAGTTCGGGGGGGCAAGAGACCCAGTACTTC. The entire variable domain, with the rest obtained from reference TRBV9 and TRBJ2-5, is as follows: DSGVTQTPKHLITATGQRVTLRCSPRSGDLSVYWYQQSLDQGLQFLIQYYNGEERAKGNILERFSAQQFPDLHSELNLSSLELGDSALYFCASSGGQETQYFGPGTRLLVL.

This clonotype appeared a few times. The chain links TRBV7-2 to TRBJ2-7, with 7 bases identical to TRBD1. CDR1 is SGHTA, CDR2 FQGNSA, per germline. V shed 6 bases, J shed 2 bases, and the junction held 10 bases outside the gene matches. The CDR3 contains 15 residues. The CDR3 here is CASSRGYRGTYEQYF. The DNA for the CDR3 is TGTGCCAGCAGTCGAGGTTACAGGGGAACCTACGAGCAGTACTTC.

Concerning this clonotype: This may stem from a read error, because a much larger clone lies one nucleotide away. The CDR3 loop reads CASSGTADTQYF. CDR3 coding DNA: TGTGCCAGCAGCGGGACAGCAGATACGCAGTATTTT. The chain has TRBV25-1 and TRBJ2-3; 7 bases fit TRBD1. CDR1 and CDR2 from the germline V gene are MGHDK and SYGVNS. J was trimmed by 4 bases and V by 6 bases; bases with no gene match: 1. The CDR3 runs 12 residues.

This chain links TRBV11-2 with TRBJ2-5, with 8 positions matching TRBD2. CDR3 length: 15 residues. Per germline, CDR1 SGHAT and CDR2 FQNNGV. V gave up 0 bases and J gave up 4 bases; unmatched junction bases: 4. The CDR3 DNA follows: TGTGCCAGCAGCTTAGATCGGGCGGGGGGAGAGACCCAGTACTTC. Translated: CASSLDRAGGETQYF.

The V and J genes are TRBV30 and TRBJ2-7, with no clear D. Trimming stripped 1 base from V and 6 bases from J, with 16 bases between. Germline assignment: CDR1 GTSNPN and CDR2 SVGIG (reference sequence). The CDR3 has 14 amino acids. CDR3 in DNA: TGTGCCTGGAGTGCCAAAATAGAGCTGGGCGAGCAGTACTTC. Amino acid sequence: CAWSAKIELGEQYF.

The chain couples TRBV11-1 to TRBJ1-6; D remains ambiguous. The CDR3 extends over 13 amino acids. Germline loops: CDR1 SGHAT, CDR2 FQDESV (reference sequence). Trimming stripped 0 bases from V and 10 bases from J, with 7 bases between. The CDR3 spells CASSLAGFSPLHF. CDR3 coding DNA: TGTGCCAGCAGCTTAGCAGGGTTCTCACCCCTCCACTTT.

V is TRBV12-3 or TRBV12-4 and J is TRBJ1-4, with D tentatively TRBD1 (6 bases). Trimming stripped 5 bases from V and 2 bases from J, with 9 bases between. CDR3 length: 14 amino acids. The CDR3 reads CASSPDRTNEKLFF. The CDR3, as DNA: TGTGCCAGCAGTCCTGACAGGACTAATGAAAAACTGTTTTTT.

This clonotype was seen a few times. The CDR3 nucleotides are TGCGCCAGCAGCCAAGGTAGCGGGGTCAACACCGGGGAGCTGTTTTTT. It encodes CASSQGSGVNTGELFF. The chain recombines TRBV4-3 with TRBJ2-2, with 8 bases matching TRBD2. J lost 2 bases, V lost 1 base, and 3 bases had no gene match. The CDR3 is made up of 16 amino acids. Germline V gene lookup returns CDR1 LGHNA and CDR2 YSLEER.

This clonotype was picked up one time. V and J are TRBV6-6 and TRBJ2-7, with D perhaps TRBD1 (7 bases). The DNA end is more similar to TRBJ2-5, so the J call may be wrong. The CDR3 runs 14 residues. The germline V gene encodes CDR1 MNHNY and CDR2 SVGAGI (reference sequence). This chain's CDR3 is CASSPQGGGETQYF. CDR3 bases: TGTGCCAGCAGTCCCCAGGGGGGAGGAGAGACCCAGTACTTC.

This clonotype has a handful of counts. The chain is built from TRBV19 and TRBJ2-7; TRBD1 aligns across 9 bases. CDR1 LNHDA and CDR2 SQIVND come from the germline V gene (reference sequence). Germline trimming cut 5 bases from V and 7 bases from J; bases unmatched to any gene: 9. This CDR3 is built from 14 residues. This chain's CDR3 is CASSDTGTGQEQYF. CDR3 nucleotide sequence: TGTGCCAGTAGTGATACCGGGACAGGGCAGGAGCAGTACTTC.

V usage is TRBV20-1 and J usage is TRBJ1-4; D is unclear. The CDR3 has 14 residues. Trimming left V 0 bases short and J 7 bases short, with 12 bases between. Germline loops: CDR1 DFQATT, CDR2 SNEGSKA (reference sequence). The CDR3 nucleotides read TGCAGTGCTAGAGATGCCAGTTCCGGTGAAAAACTGTTTTTT. This gives the protein CSARDASSGEKLFF.

This clonotype was seen a handful of times. The chain joins TRBV12-3 or TRBV12-4 to TRBJ1-1; the D gene is possibly TRBD1 (5 bases). Trimming left V 6 bases short and J 4 bases short, with 15 bases between. The CDR3 runs to 14 residues. The CDR3 bases are TGTGCCAGCAGACAAGGGGTGGTCGGCACTGAAGCTTTCTTT. Residues: CASRQGVVGTEAFF.

As for this clonotype: Sequence at one end of the junction differs from germline and may be a read error. The chain couples TRBV5-1 to TRBJ1-1; D may be TRBD1 (5 bases). This CDR3 is 13 amino acids long. Germline V gives CDR1 SGHRS, CDR2 YFSETQ. The CDR3 nucleotides are TGTGCCAGCAGCTTGGAGGGGAGCGCTGAAGCTTTCTTT. It encodes CASSLEGSAEAFF.

V usage is TRBV7-2 and J usage is TRBJ2-7; D is uncertain. Germline CDR1 is SGHTA and CDR2 is FQGNSA. CDR3 length equals 15 residues. V lost 1 base to trimming and J lost 2 bases, with 12 bases between them. For the CDR3, the DNA is TGTGCCAGCAGCTTAGGACGGGTTACCGCCTACGAGCAGTACTTC. This codes for CASSLGRVTAYEQYF.

The chain carries TRBV14 and TRBJ2-1; no reliable D call. The CDR3 length is 11 residues. Germline V lookup: CDR1 SGHDN, CDR2 FVKESK. Trimming cost V 4 bases and J 9 bases, with 7 bases left between them. CDR3 bases: TGTGCCAGCAGCCCCATCACTGAGCAGTTCTTC. Translating it yields CASSPITEQFF.

The chain employs TRBV5-1 and TRBJ2-7, with D possibly TRBD1 on 6 matching bases. The CDR3 has 16 residues. The V gene lost 1 base and the J gene lost 0 bases, with 14 bases spanning the gap. Germline values: CDR1 SGHRS, CDR2 YFSETQ. The CDR3 reads CASSLFLQGTSYEQYF. The DNA for the CDR3 is TGCGCCAGCAGCTTGTTCTTACAGGGAACCTCCTACGAGCAGTACTTC.

In its sample, this clonotype was seen a few times. The rearrangement joins TRBV6-5 to TRBJ1-1; a possible D gene is TRBD1 (6 bases). The V end was cut by 6 bases, the J end by 2 bases, with 13 bases between. This CDR3 is built from 14 residues. The germline V gene has CDR1 MNHEY and CDR2 SVGAGI. The chain's CDR3 is CASSVGQPNTEAFF. The CDR3 DNA follows: TGTGCCAGCAGCGTGGGACAACCAAACACTGAAGCTTTCTTT.

V usage is TRBV7-8 and J usage is TRBJ2-3; 13 nucleotides match TRBD2. This CDR3 region has 17 residues. J gave up 8 bases and V 4 bases, and 12 bases lay outside the gene matches. CDR1 and CDR2 from the germline V gene are SGHVS and FQNEAQ. CDR3 DNA: TGTGCCAGCAGCTCGACCATCGGACTAGCGGGAGTCGGTACGCAGTATTTT. The encoded protein is CASSSTIGLAGVGTQYF. Full variable domain (outside the CDR3, taken from reference TRBV7-8 and TRBJ2-3): GAGVSQSPRYKVAKRGQDVALRCDPISGHVSLFWYQQALGQGPEFLTYFQNEAQLDKSGLPSDRFFAERPEGSVSTLKIQRTQQEDSAVYLCASSSTIGLAGVGTQYFGPGTRLTVL.

The V call is TRBV12-3 or TRBV12-4, the J call TRBJ2-7; D assignment may be TRBD1 or TRBD2 (5 bases each). V was pared by 8 bases and J by 3 bases, with 14 bases between. The CDR3 extends over 13 amino acids. The CDR3 nucleotides read TGTGCCAGCCTGAAGGGGAGTGTCTACGAGCAGTACTTC. Its translation is CASLKGSVYEQYF.

The chain couples TRBV19 to TRBJ1-4, with a weak D call TRBD1 (6 bases). CDR1 and CDR2 (germline): LNHDA, SQIVND (reference sequence). V lost 6 bases and J 8 bases, leaving 16 bases between the germline ends. The CDR3 runs to 14 residues. CDR3 loop: CASRGQGISEKLFF. The CDR3 coding sequence is TGTGCCAGTAGGGGGCAGGGGATTTCCGAAAAACTGTTTTTT.

In DNA form, the CDR3 reads TGTGCCAGCACCCCATGGCAGGGTGCCAGGAACACTGAAGCTTTCTTT. This encodes CASTPWQGARNTEAFF. The chain uses TRBV2 and TRBJ1-1, with D perhaps matching TRBD1 (5 bases). From germline, CDR1 is SNHLY and CDR2 FYNNEI. CDR3 length: 16 residues. The V end lost 7 bases, the J end lost 1 base, and 19 bases lay between the germline ends.

V gene TRBV10-1 combines with J gene TRBJ2-2, with 14 bases identical to TRBD2. The ends lost 2 bases at V and 6 bases at J; junction bases unmatched: 8. Germline loops: CDR1 WNHNN, CDR2 SYGVQD (reference sequence). The CDR3 sequence is 18 residues long. In DNA, the CDR3 is TGCGCCAGCAGTGAGCGTCCGACTAGCGGGAGGGTCTCCGGGGAGCTGTTTTTT. Translated, it gives CASSERPTSGRVSGELFF.

The chain links TRBV5-1 to TRBJ2-7; D not resolved. Germline V gene sequence: CDR1 SGHRS, CDR2 YFSETQ. This CDR3 spans 14 amino acids. The V end was cut by 3 bases, the J end by 3 bases, with 13 bases between. CDR3 coding DNA: TGCGCCAGCAGCTCGGGTCTTTCTCGCTACGAGCAGTACTTC. Its translation is CASSSGLSRYEQYF.

The chain couples TRBV6-5 to TRBJ2-7; 8 bases are shared with TRBD2. The V and J ends lost 7 bases and 2 bases, in that order; junction bases with no gene match: 4. The CDR3 runs 13 residues. Germline V CDR1 and CDR2: MNHEY, SVGAGI. This CDR3 reads CASNRAGAYEQYF. As DNA, the CDR3 is TGTGCCAGCAATCGAGCGGGAGCCTACGAGCAGTACTTC.

This rearrangement joins TRBV15 to TRBJ2-7; D unclear. Trimming took off 10 bases at V and 4 bases at J, with 11 bases between the two ends. CDR3 length equals 11 residues. CDR1 is LNHNV and CDR2 is YYDKDF in the germline V gene (reference sequence). CDR3 coding DNA: TGTGCCAGCAGTTTAAAATACGAGCAGTACTTC. Its protein is CASSLKYEQYF.

In this sample, this clonotype turned up a few times. The gene calls are TRBV7-6 and TRBJ2-1; 9 nucleotides match TRBD2. The CDR3 sequence is 15 residues long. Germline V gene sequence: CDR1 SGHVS, CDR2 FNYEAQ. V was pared by 2 bases and J by 6 bases, with 5 bases of the junction left unmatched. The CDR3 spells CASSLTSGSSNEQFF. As DNA, the CDR3 is TGTGCCAGCAGCTTAACTAGCGGGTCTAGCAATGAGCAGTTCTTC.

The rearrangement uses TRBV20-1 and TRBJ1-1; 8 nucleotides line up with TRBD1. V shed 2 bases and J 0 bases; nucleotides not matched to a gene: 2. This CDR3 contains 14 residues. Germline assignment: CDR1 DFQATT and CDR2 SNEGSKA (reference sequence). For the CDR3, the DNA is TGCAGTGCTAGATCAGGGGGCTTGAACACTGAAGCTTTCTTT. Protein product: CSARSGGLNTEAFF.

This sequence joins TRBV12-3 or TRBV12-4 and TRBJ1-1, with D hard to call. With 3 bases removed from V and 5 bases from J, the gap between germline ends came to 13 bases. CDR3 size: 14 residues. The CDR3 sequence is CASSLGIRRTEAFF. As DNA, the CDR3 is TGTGCCAGCAGTTTGGGGATAAGAAGAACTGAAGCTTTCTTT.

Remarks on this clonotype: One end of the junction varies from germline; a read error may be responsible. The chain combines TRBV5-1 with TRBJ1-2; D is perhaps TRBD1 (6 bases). Germline lookup yields CDR1 SGHRS and CDR2 YFSETQ. This CDR3 contains 14 residues. CDR3 nucleotides: TGTGCCAGCAGCTTACAACAGGGAAGATATGGCTACGCCTTC. The encoded protein is CASSLQQGRYGYAF.